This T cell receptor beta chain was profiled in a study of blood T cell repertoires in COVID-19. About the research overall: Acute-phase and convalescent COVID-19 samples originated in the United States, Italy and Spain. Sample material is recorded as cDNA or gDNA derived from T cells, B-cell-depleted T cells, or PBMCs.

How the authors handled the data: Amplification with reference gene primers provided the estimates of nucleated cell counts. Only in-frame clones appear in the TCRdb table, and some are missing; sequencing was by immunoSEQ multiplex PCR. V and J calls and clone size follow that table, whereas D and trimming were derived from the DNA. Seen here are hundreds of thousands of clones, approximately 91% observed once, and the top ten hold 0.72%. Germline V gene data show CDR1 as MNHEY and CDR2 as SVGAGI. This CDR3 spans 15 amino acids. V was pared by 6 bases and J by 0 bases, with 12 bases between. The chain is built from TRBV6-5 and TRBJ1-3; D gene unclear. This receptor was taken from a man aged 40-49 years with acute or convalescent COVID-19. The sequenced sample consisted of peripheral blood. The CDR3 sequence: CASSLDGDSGNTIYF. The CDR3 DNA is TGTGCCAGCAGCTTGGACGGGGACTCTGGAAACACCATATATTTT.